Below, one T cell receptor (beta chain) is given with its context. The data were obtained in a study of cytomegalovirus exposure and HLA in healthy donors. Primers included in the PCR were 60 Vbeta and 13 Jbeta primers. Data came from immunoSEQ multiplex PCR; TCRdb stores just in-frame clones and leaves some out. Its table records 140,000 to 150,000 clones. The CDR3 extends over 15 amino acids. The junction had 8 bases not matched to a gene; V was cut back by 0 bases and J by 7 bases. From germline, CDR1 is SGHTA and CDR2 FQGTGA. The sequence derives from a woman aged 50 to 60 in good health and CMV-seronegative. The sequenced sample consisted of PBMCs. The chain is built from TRBV7-3 and TRBJ2-5; 7 nucleotides match TRBD2. In nucleotides, the CDR3 is TGTGCCAGCAGCTTAACGGGGGGGGGTCAGTGGACCCAGTACTTC. Translating it yields CASSLTGGGQWTQYF.